This TCR beta chain was captured in a study of Graves' ophthalmopathy and Graves' hyperthyroidism. Study background: Peripheral blood (taken before any treatment) was collected at initial diagnosis.

This clonotype was recorded at least ten times. For repertoire sequencing, the TCR beta CDR3 regions were amplified from RNA transcripts. RT-PCR in the first round used HTBI primers; a second-round multiplex PCR followed. One entry per CDR3 protein results from TCRdb running MiXCR on the multiplex PCR reads. The table lists a few hundred thousand distinct CDR3 sequences, around a fifth of them singletons. The V end lost 5 bases, the J end lost 0 bases, and 6 bases lay between the germline ends. Germline V gene lookup returns CDR1 SGHRS and CDR2 YFSETQ. The CDR3 is made up of 12 amino acids. Only newly diagnosed hyperthyroidism patients aged 18 to 65, with under 2 months' duration, were enrolled. Serum thyroxine and TRAb, along with clinical symptoms, thyroid ultrasound and orbital computed tomography, were what diagnosis relied on.

This chain joins TRBV5-1 and TRBJ2-7; D not resolved. The receptor was derived from a young woman with stable Graves' hyperthyroidism. Sequenced input: peripheral blood. CDR3 DNA: TGCGCCAGCAGTCCGCCCTCCTACGAGCAGTACTTC. This gives the protein CASSPPSYEQYF. Looking up the rest from reference TRBV5-1 and TRBJ2-7 gives the full variable domain: KAGVTQTPRYLIKTRGQQVTLSCSPISGHRSVSWYQQTPGQGLQFLFEYFSETQRNKGNFPGRFSGRQFSNSRSEMNVSTLELGDSALYLCASSPPSYEQYFGPGTRLTVT.